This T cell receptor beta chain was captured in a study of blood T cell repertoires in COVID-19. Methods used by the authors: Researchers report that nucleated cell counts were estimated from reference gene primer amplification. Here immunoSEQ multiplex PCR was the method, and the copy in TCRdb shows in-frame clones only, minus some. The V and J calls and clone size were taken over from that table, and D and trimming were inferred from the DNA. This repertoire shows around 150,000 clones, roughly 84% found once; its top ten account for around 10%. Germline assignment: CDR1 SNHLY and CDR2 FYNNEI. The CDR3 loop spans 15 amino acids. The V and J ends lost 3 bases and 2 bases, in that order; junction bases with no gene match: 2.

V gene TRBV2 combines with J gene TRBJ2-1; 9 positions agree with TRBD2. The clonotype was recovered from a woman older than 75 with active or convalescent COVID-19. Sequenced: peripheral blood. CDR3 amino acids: CASSDSGGTYNEQFF. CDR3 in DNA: TGTGCCAGCAGTGACAGCGGGGGGACCTACAATGAGCAGTTCTTC.